These 4 T cell receptor beta chains share one sample of origin, sequenced in a study of PD-1 blockade in classical Hodgkin lymphoma. TCRdb's table, derived via immunoSEQ multiplex PCR, lists solely in-frame clones and lacks some. This table has fewer than 80,000 clones, around 75% appearing once. All trial patients relapsed after autologous stem cell transplantation. Material: peripheral blood mononuclear cells (PBMCs), obtained before the second cycle of nivolumab. These receptors were obtained from a human donor with classical Hodgkin lymphoma.

This sequence joins TRBV4-1 and TRBJ2-7, with D possibly TRBD1 on 6 matching bases. This CDR3 contains 13 residues. The germline V gene has CDR1 MGHRA and CDR2 YSYEKL. Trimming shortened V by 4 bases and J by 3 bases, and 10 bases separated the two germline ends. The CDR3 DNA reads as TGCGCCAGCAGCCCGACAGGTTTCTACGAGCAGTACTTC. Translated: CASSPTGFYEQYF.

This clone was seen a single time. Given a much more abundant clone one base away, this may be a read error. The chain employs TRBV9 and TRBJ2-3; D is unclear. The CDR3 consists of 13 residues. CDR1 is SGDLS, CDR2 YYNGEE, per germline. The CDR3 DNA follows: TGTGCCAGCAGCGGCCTTATCACAAATACGCAGTATTTT. Translation: CASSGLITNTQYF.

The chain is built from TRBV28 and TRBJ2-5; no definite D call. The V gene lost 5 bases and the J gene lost 0 bases, with 19 bases spanning the gap. Germline-derived CDR1 and CDR2 are MDHEN and SYDVKM. This CDR3 comprises 17 residues. The CDR3 DNA reads TGTGCCAGCAGTCTGAACCGAAACAGAGCCCACCAAGAGACCCAGTACTTC. Its protein product is CASSLNRNRAHQETQYF.

Remarks on this clone: At one boundary the junction diverges from the germline segment, which might be a read error. The chain combines TRBV7-7 with TRBJ2-6; D is undetermined. Germline V gene data show CDR1 as SSHAT and CDR2 as FNYEAQ (reference sequence). There are 17 residues in the CDR3. The CDR3 is CASSPDITHSGANVLTF. In DNA form, the CDR3 reads TGTGCTAGCAGCCCCGACATTACCCACTCTGGGGCCAACGTCCTGACTTTC.